Presented here are 12 T cell receptor beta chains from one specimen sequenced in a study of T cells in localized non-small cell lung cancer. Sequencing used immunoSEQ multiplex PCR; TCRdb keeps in-frame clones, though not all of them. The sample shows roughly 34,000 clones, approximately 72% of them seen only once. Source: peripheral blood, taken before any cancer treatment. These receptors were collected from a male donor older than 55 with stage II squamous cell lung carcinoma.

The chain couples TRBV27 to TRBJ2-1; a weak D match, TRBD1 (5 bases). The CDR3 runs to 12 residues. CDR1 MNHEY and CDR2 SMNVEV come from the germline V gene (reference sequence). Trimming cost V 3 bases and J 9 bases, with 9 bases left between them. The CDR3 coding sequence is TGTGCCAGCAGTTTTCAAAGGGGTGAGCAGTTCTTC. Residues: CASSFQRGEQFF.

The gene calls are TRBV2 and TRBJ2-3; 10 bases line up with TRBD2. V was pared by 4 bases and J by 5 bases, with 3 bases of the junction left unmatched. This CDR3 spans 14 amino acids. The germline V gene has CDR1 SNHLY and CDR2 FYNNEI. The CDR3 DNA is TGTGCCAGCAGTGGTCCTAGCGGGGGAGATACGCAGTATTTT. Translation: CASSGPSGGDTQYF.

The J gene is TRBJ2-7, the V gene TRBV4-1, with D possibly being TRBD2 (7 bases). V gave up 0 bases and J gave up 4 bases, with 16 bases separating them. The CDR3 has 16 amino acids. The V gene's germline CDR1 is MGHRA and CDR2 YSYEKL. The DNA of the CDR3 is TGCGCCAGCAGCCAAGATGAGGGGGGGCCTTATTACGAGCAGTACTTC. Amino acids: CASSQDEGGPYYEQYF.

This chain uses TRBV5-4 with TRBJ2-3, with D unclear. This CDR3 contains 13 residues. Trimming pared 0 bases from V and 4 bases from J, leaving 6 bases between. CDR1 SGHNT and CDR2 YYREEE come from the germline V gene (reference sequence). CDR3 sequence reads: CASSLAGPDTQYF. In DNA, the CDR3 is TGTGCCAGCAGCTTGGCTGGGCCAGATACGCAGTATTTT.

This chain connects TRBV2 to TRBJ2-6; D is perhaps TRBD2 (5 bases). V was cut by 7 bases and J by 1 base, with 14 bases left in between. The germline V gene encodes CDR1 SNHLY and CDR2 FYNNEI. The CDR3 has 16 residues. This CDR3 reads CASTKGLTSGANVLTF. CDR3 sequence (DNA): TGTGCCAGCACCAAAGGACTGACTTCTGGGGCCAACGTCCTGACTTTC.

V is TRBV9 and J is TRBJ2-5; the D gene is possibly TRBD1 (5 bases). Germline CDR1 SGDLS, CDR2 YYNGEE. The ends were cut back, 0 bases at V and 0 bases at J, with 9 bases in the middle. This CDR3 is built from 15 residues. The CDR3 spells CASSVGSGYQETQYF. In DNA, the CDR3 is TGTGCCAGCAGCGTAGGGTCAGGGTACCAAGAGACCCAGTACTTC.

The chain links TRBV11-3 to TRBJ1-5, with unresolved D. CDR3 size: 13 residues. CDR1 SGHNT and CDR2 YENEEA come from the germline V gene. V gave up 1 base and J gave up 7 bases, with 8 bases separating them. The CDR3 spells CASSLGIRQPQHF. The CDR3 DNA is TGTGCCAGCAGCTTAGGGATTAGACAGCCCCAGCATTTT.

The chain combines TRBV19 with TRBJ1-2; perhaps TRBD1 as D (5 bases). This CDR3 is 15 amino acids long. V lost 3 bases and J 8 bases, leaving 19 bases between the germline ends. Germline values: CDR1 LNHDA, CDR2 SQIVND (reference sequence). The CDR3 loop is CASSIQGPMVVGYTF. Written as DNA, the CDR3 is TGTGCCAGTAGTATCCAGGGTCCCATGGTGGTAGGCTACACCTTC.

The V and J genes are TRBV14 and TRBJ2-7; 7 positions match TRBD1. CDR3 size: 14 residues. The germline V gene has CDR1 SGHDN and CDR2 FVKESK. With 2 bases clipped from V and 6 bases from J, the junction kept 7 bases outside the gene matches. The CDR3 region has the DNA TGTGCCAGCAGCCAACGACAGGGAATCGGCGAGCAGTACTTC. Translated: CASSQRQGIGEQYF.

The DNA of the CDR3 is TGCAGCGTTGGGACGGGACAGGGGGTGGATGAGCAGTTCTTC. It yields the protein CSVGTGQGVDEQFF. J is TRBJ2-1 and V is TRBV29-1, with TRBD1 matching over 11 bases. The V and J ends lost 4 bases and 8 bases, in that order; junction bases with no gene match: 7. The CDR3 is made up of 14 amino acids. Germline V gives CDR1 SQVTM, CDR2 ANQGSEA.

The chain combines TRBV6-1 with TRBJ1-1; the match to TRBD1 covers 8 bases. The length of the CDR3 is 13 residues. Germline V CDR1 and CDR2: MNHNS, SASEGT. Trimming cost V 6 bases and J 5 bases; bases outside gene matches: 5. Here the CDR3 DNA reads TGTGCCAGCAGACTACAGGGGGGGACTGAAGCTTTCTTT. Translated: CASRLQGGTEAFF.

V and J are TRBV29-1 and TRBJ2-7; 7 bases fit TRBD1. CDR1 and CDR2 (germline): SQVTM, ANQGSEA. V shed 7 bases and J 1 base; nucleotides not matched to a gene: 7. The CDR3 totals 13 residues. CDR3 sequence reads: CSARRDRSYEQYF. Here the CDR3 DNA reads TGCAGCGCTCGACGGGACAGATCCTACGAGCAGTACTTC.